This T cell receptor beta chain derives from a study of CD8+CD57+ T cells in acquired aplastic anemia. At the level of the study: Mean DNA quantity obtained from sorted CD4+ and CD8+ cells was about 3.2 ug. General study points: Patients shared just under 30 CD8+ CDR3 sequences with controls. CD8+ Simpson's diversity in patients was not significantly different from that in controls.

Genomic DNA provided the template from which TCR beta VDJ and CDR3 profiles were obtained. MiXCR was run by TCRdb on the reads, yielding one entry per CDR3 protein. The sample lists about 160,000 distinct CDR3 sequences, under 55% occurring once. Germline-derived CDR1 and CDR2 are SGHRS and YFSETQ. CDR3 length: 16 residues. Trimming took 0 bases from V and 2 from J, leaving 12 bases between them. For sequencing, patients were chosen who had shown expansion of CD8+CD57+ cells by flow cytometry. Severe acquired aplastic anemia was present in every patient. Concerning this clonotype itself: Antigen specificity is unknown.

The origin of this receptor is a human donor with aplastic anemia. This chain uses TRBV5-1 with TRBJ2-1; tentative D call: TRBD2 (5 bases). Sequenced sample: sorted CD4+, CD8+, or CD8+CD57+ T cells (not recorded which) from PBMCs. As DNA, the CDR3 is TGCGCCAGCAGCTTGGCCCGGGGATCGGCCTACAATGAGCAGTTCTTC. Translated: CASSLARGSAYNEQFF.